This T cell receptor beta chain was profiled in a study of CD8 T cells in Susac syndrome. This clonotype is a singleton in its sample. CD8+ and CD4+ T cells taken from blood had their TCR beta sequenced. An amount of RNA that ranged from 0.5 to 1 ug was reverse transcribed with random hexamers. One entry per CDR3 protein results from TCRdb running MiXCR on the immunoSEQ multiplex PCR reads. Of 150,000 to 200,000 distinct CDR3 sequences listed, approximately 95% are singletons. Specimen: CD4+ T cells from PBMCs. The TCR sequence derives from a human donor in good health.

The DNA of the CDR3 is TGCGCCAGCAGCTTCCCTTCGGGGGGTTACAATGAGCAGTTCTTC. It translates to CASSFPSGGYNEQFF. This chain connects TRBV5-1 to TRBJ2-1, with 7 bases fitting TRBD2. The germline CDR1 and CDR2 sequences are SGHRS and YFSETQ. This CDR3 region has 15 residues. The ends lost 2 bases at V and 4 bases at J; junction bases unmatched: 6.